Presented here are 14 T cell receptor beta chains from one specimen sequenced in a study of blood T cell repertoires in COVID-19. Sequencing used immunoSEQ multiplex PCR; TCRdb keeps in-frame clones, though not all of them. The sample has 470,000 or so clones; about 89% are singletons. The specimen was peripheral blood. The source is a woman in her twenties or thirties with acute or convalescent COVID-19.

V gene TRBV7-9 combines with J gene TRBJ1-6; possible D gene TRBD1, 5 bases. Trimming shortened V by 5 bases and J by 9 bases, and 14 bases separated the two germline ends. The germline gives CDR1 SEHNR, CDR2 FQNEAQ (reference sequence). CDR3 length equals 14 residues. CDR3 in amino acids: CASSRGRGSSPLHF. In DNA, the CDR3 is TGTGCCAGCAGCCGGGGACGGGGGAGTTCACCCCTCCACTTT.

This chain joins TRBV2 and TRBJ1-6; 9 bases map to TRBD1. CDR3 size: 14 residues. In germline, CDR1 is SNHLY, CDR2 FYNNEI. V shed 6 bases, J shed 13 bases, and the junction held 10 bases outside the gene matches. CDR3: CASREPGQGNPLHF. In DNA form, the CDR3 reads TGTGCCAGCAGGGAACCGGGACAGGGTAATCCCCTCCACTTT.

This chain connects TRBV25-1 to TRBJ1-2; 7 nucleotides align to TRBD1. Trimming at V came to 5 bases and at J to 4 bases, leaving 7 bases not matched to a gene. Germline assignment: CDR1 MGHDK and CDR2 SYGVNS. This CDR3 region has 14 residues. This CDR3 reads CASSTTGAVYGYTF. The CDR3 region has the DNA TGTGCCAGCAGTACTACAGGGGCCGTCTATGGCTACACCTTC.

In regard to this clone: Other nucleotide sequences in the sample specify the same CDR3. This sequence joins TRBV18 and TRBJ1-5; D might be TRBD1 (5 bases). Germline V gene sequence: CDR1 KGHSH, CDR2 LQKENI. V shed 2 bases and J shed 0 bases, with 8 bases lying between them. The length of the CDR3 is 15 residues. In DNA form, the CDR3 reads TGTGCCAGCTCACCAGGGGGGAATAGCAATCAGCCCCAGCATTTT. It specifies CASSPGGNSNQPQHF.

The chain uses TRBV6-6 and TRBJ1-2; 10 nucleotides match TRBD1. Germline CDR1 MNHNY, CDR2 SVGAGI (reference sequence). V lost 0 bases and J lost 8; bases outside the gene matches: 6. The length of the CDR3 is 15 residues. CDR3 sequence reads: CASSYSDRGHNGYTF. CDR3 in DNA: TGTGCCAGCAGTTACTCAGACAGGGGGCATAACGGCTACACCTTC.

V is TRBV6-6 and J is TRBJ2-7, with a weak D call TRBD1 (6 bases). Germline V gives CDR1 MNHNY, CDR2 SVGAGI (reference sequence). The CDR3 has 13 amino acids. Deletions cut 6 bases from V and 3 bases from J, with 12 bases between. The DNA of the CDR3 is TGTGCCAGCAGAAGACAGGAATACTACGAGCAGTACTTC. It is translated as CASRRQEYYEQYF.

This chain uses TRBV29-1 with TRBJ2-1; 8 bases match TRBD1. V lost 2 bases to trimming and J lost 1 base; unmatched junction nucleotides: 13. This CDR3 comprises 18 residues. CDR1 is SQVTM and CDR2 is ANQGSEA in the germline V gene. In DNA form, the CDR3 reads TGCAGCGTTGAACTTGGGCCAGGGGGCGTTGGGTCCTACAATGAGCAGTTCTTC. This codes for CSVELGPGGVGSYNEQFF.

The chain couples TRBV10-2 to TRBJ2-5, with D possibly TRBD1 on 6 matching bases. The germline V gene has CDR1 WSHSY and CDR2 SAAADI. V was trimmed by 4 bases and J by 3 bases, leaving 12 bases between them. There are 14 residues in the CDR3. CDR3 in amino acids: CASSGGQPKETQYF. CDR3 coding DNA: TGCGCCAGCAGTGGTGGACAGCCAAAAGAGACCCAGTACTTC.

The chain is built from TRBV24-1 and TRBJ2-3; a possible D gene is TRBD1 (5 bases). The CDR3 consists of 15 residues. CDR1 is KGHDR, CDR2 SFDVKD, per germline. V lost 4 bases to trimming and J lost 0 bases, with 10 bases between them. In DNA form, the CDR3 reads TGTGCCACCAGTGAGAACAGGATTAGCACAGATACGCAGTATTTT. Its translation is CATSENRISTDTQYF.

CDR3 DNA: TGTGCCAGCGCCCCTCCGGGACTATTGGGCAATCAGCCCCAGCATTTT. The encoded protein is CASAPPGLLGNQPQHF. The rearrangement uses TRBV28 and TRBJ1-5; possibly TRBD1 for D (5 bases). This CDR3 region has 16 residues. Per the germline V gene, CDR1 is MDHEN and CDR2 is SYDVKM. The ends were cut back, 8 bases at V and 2 bases at J, with 19 bases in the middle.

In its sample, this clone was seen a few times. The chain combines TRBV10-2 with TRBJ2-3, with a possible D match to TRBD2 (6 bases). CDR3 length equals 11 residues. V was shortened by 3 bases and J by 8 bases, with 6 bases between the two germline ends. Per the germline V gene, CDR1 is WSHSY and CDR2 is SAAADI. CDR3 loop: CASSDGGTQYF. The CDR3 nucleotides are TGCGCCAGCAGTGACGGGGGTACGCAGTATTTT.

The chain employs TRBV30 and TRBJ1-4; D gene uncertain. This CDR3 has 12 amino acids. The germline gives CDR1 GTSNPN, CDR2 SVGIG (reference sequence). With 0 bases removed from V and 5 bases from J, the gap between germline ends came to 4 bases. In DNA form, the CDR3 reads TGTGCCTGGAGTGTCCTAAATGAAAAACTGTTTTTT. Translation gives CAWSVLNEKLFF.

The chain couples TRBV9 to TRBJ1-4; no clear D gene. V lost 0 bases and J 5 bases, leaving 17 bases between the germline ends. This CDR3 is 17 amino acids long. Germline loops: CDR1 SGDLS, CDR2 YYNGEE. CDR3 in DNA: TGTGCCAGCAGCGTAGGATTCGGGTCGACCGGGAATGAAAAACTGTTTTTT. Its translation is CASSVGFGSTGNEKLFF.

The chain uses TRBV5-4 and TRBJ1-1; 7 nucleotides line up with TRBD1. The germline V gene has CDR1 SGHNT and CDR2 YYREEE (reference sequence). This CDR3 comprises 14 residues. J was trimmed by 1 base and V by 3 bases; bases with no gene match: 3. For the CDR3, the DNA is TGTGCCAGCAGCTCACAGGGGTGGAACACTGAAGCTTTCTTT. Translating gives CASSSQGWNTEAFF.